Sequencing of this T cell receptor beta chain was carried out in a study of blood T cell repertoires in COVID-19. For the study at large: T cells, B-cell-depleted T cells, or PBMCs provided the cDNA or gDNA that served as material.

Measured with immunoSEQ multiplex PCR; TCRdb has only the in-frame clones, and not every one. Of around 300,000 clones listed, roughly 89% are singletons. The receptor comes from a woman aged 18 to 35 with acute COVID-19. The specimen was PBMCs or T cells enriched from blood (not recorded which).

The CDR3 DNA sequence: TGTGCCAGCAGGTCAGGGACATACTCCTACAATGAGCAGTTCTTC. Residues: CASRSGTYSYNEQFF. The chain couples TRBV2 to TRBJ2-1; D is possibly TRBD1 (6 bases). Germline V lookup: CDR1 SNHLY, CDR2 FYNNEI. The CDR3 is made up of 15 amino acids. V dropped 6 bases and J dropped 0 bases, with 12 bases sitting between them. The full variable domain, with the rest looked up from reference TRBV2 and TRBJ2-1, is EPEVTQTPSHQVTQMGQEVILRCVPISNHLYFYWYRQILGQKVEFLVSFYNNEISEKSEIFDDQFSVERPDGSNFTLKIRSTKLEDSAMYFCASRSGTYSYNEQFFGPGTRLTVL.